This T cell receptor beta chain derives from a study of radiation and T cells in renal cell carcinoma. With regard to this clone: What it binds is not known.

J gave up 2 bases and V 5 bases, and 5 bases lay outside the gene matches. CDR1 and CDR2 from the germline V gene are SGHNT and YENEEA. The CDR3 has 14 amino acids. Study-wide points: Without pretreatment biopsies, baseline tumor clonotype presence was undetermined. In blood, top tumor clones expanded by 2 weeks, shrinking by 4.

Sample time point: blood 4 weeks post-SBRT, at nephrectomy. Treatment here: 15 Gy SBRT to primary tumor, nephrectomy 4 weeks later. Nephrectomy followed 15 Gy stereotactic body radiation by 4 weeks. Serial blood draws occurred at baseline and 2 and 4 weeks post-SBRT. Only in-frame clones appear in the TCRdb table, and some are missing; sequencing was by immunoSEQ multiplex PCR. The repertoire holds 90,000 to 100,000 clones, with around 83% as singletons. The sequencing used blood, collected from a patient whose treatment included radiotherapy and nephrectomy. This TCR was sampled from a man between 60 and 70 years old with renal cell carcinoma. This chain uses TRBV11-3 with TRBJ2-5; 7 bases fit TRBD2. This CDR3 reads CASSQSGTQETQYF. CDR3 DNA sequence: TGTGCCAGCAGCCAGAGCGGGACTCAAGAGACCCAGTACTTC.